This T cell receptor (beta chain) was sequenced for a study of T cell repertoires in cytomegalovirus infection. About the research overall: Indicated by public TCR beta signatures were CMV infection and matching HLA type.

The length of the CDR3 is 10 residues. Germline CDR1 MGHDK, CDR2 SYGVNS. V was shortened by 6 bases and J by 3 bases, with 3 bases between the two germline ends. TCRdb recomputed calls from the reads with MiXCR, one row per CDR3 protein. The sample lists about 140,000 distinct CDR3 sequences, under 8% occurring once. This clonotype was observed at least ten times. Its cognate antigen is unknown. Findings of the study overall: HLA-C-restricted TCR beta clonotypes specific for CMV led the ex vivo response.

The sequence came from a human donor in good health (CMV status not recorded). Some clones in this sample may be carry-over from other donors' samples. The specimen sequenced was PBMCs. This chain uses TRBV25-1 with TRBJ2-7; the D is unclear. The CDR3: CASRGYEQYF. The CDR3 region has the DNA TGTGCCAGCAGGGGCTACGAGCAGTACTTC.